The next 11 T cell receptor beta chains were all read from a single sample in a study of cytomegalovirus exposure and HLA in healthy donors. Researchers ran the PCR with 60 Vbeta and 13 Jbeta primers. Clones were read by immunoSEQ multiplex PCR, and TCRdb kept only the in-frame ones, dropping some. This table holds around 160,000 clones, approximately 75% found once. Sequencing was performed on PBMCs. The receptors originated from a middle-aged man in good health and CMV-seropositive.

The chain combines TRBV7-6 with TRBJ2-5; D is possibly TRBD1 (5 bases). The V end lost 1 base, the J end lost 2 bases, and 11 bases lay between the germline ends. Per germline, CDR1 SGHVS and CDR2 FNYEAQ. The CDR3 is 15 amino acids. The CDR3: CASSLVGPLQETQYF. In DNA form, the CDR3 reads TGTGCCAGCAGCTTAGTGGGGCCGCTTCAAGAGACCCAGTACTTC.

V and J are TRBV6-6 and TRBJ1-4, with D possibly matching TRBD1 (5 bases). CDR1 and CDR2 from the germline V gene are MNHNY and SVGAGI (reference sequence). The V end was cut by 7 bases, the J end by 7 bases, with 13 bases between. CDR3 length: 13 amino acids. The CDR3 protein is CASNRGDSEKLFF. The CDR3 DNA sequence: TGTGCCAGCAACAGAGGGGACTCTGAAAAACTGTTTTTT.

This clone has only a few counts. The genes are TRBV19 and TRBJ1-3; D call uncertain. The CDR3 is made up of 14 amino acids. V lost 7 bases and J 2 bases, leaving 12 bases between the germline ends. The V gene's germline CDR1 is LNHDA and CDR2 SQIVND (reference sequence). DNA of the CDR3: TGTGCCAGTACCCCCGGGATGGCTGGAAACACCATATATTTT. This gives the protein CASTPGMAGNTIYF.

The rearrangement joins TRBV9 to TRBJ2-5, with 8 bases aligning to TRBD1. Germline-derived CDR1 and CDR2 are SGDLS and YYNGEE. This CDR3 is built from 15 residues. Germline trimming cut 1 base from V and 2 bases from J; bases unmatched to any gene: 4. The DNA for the CDR3 is TGTGCCAGCAGCGTACAGGGGGCGCCTCAAGAGACCCAGTACTTC. This encodes CASSVQGAPQETQYF.

This sequence joins TRBV9 and TRBJ2-5, with 7 nucleotides matching TRBD2. CDR1 and CDR2 from the germline V gene are SGDLS and YYNGEE. Trimming cost V 4 bases and J 2 bases; bases outside gene matches: 8. This CDR3 comprises 15 residues. In DNA, the CDR3 is TGTGCCAGCAGCCCCCGGACTAGGGAACAAGAGACCCAGTACTTC. This sequence encodes CASSPRTREQETQYF.

The chain joins TRBV7-2 to TRBJ2-1, with TRBD1 matching 12 bases. V was pared by 6 bases and J by 7 bases, with 13 bases of the junction left unmatched. The CDR3 contains 17 residues. Germline CDR1 is SGHTA and CDR2 is FQGNSA. CDR3 amino acids: CASRTGTGGVRANEQFF. The CDR3, as DNA: TGTGCCAGCAGAACGGGGACAGGGGGCGTGCGTGCGAATGAGCAGTTCTTC.

V usage is TRBV11-2 and J usage is TRBJ1-4; D remains unclear. Per germline, CDR1 SGHAT and CDR2 FQNNGV. The V end lost 2 bases, the J end lost 3 bases, and 4 bases lay between the germline ends. The CDR3 covers 13 residues. The CDR3 protein is CASSLLANEKLFF. The CDR3, as DNA: TGTGCCAGCAGCTTACTAGCTAATGAAAAACTGTTTTTT.

This chain joins TRBV6-4 and TRBJ1-5; 9 nucleotides match TRBD1. The CDR3 consists of 15 residues. The germline gives CDR1 MRHNA, CDR2 SNTAGT. The V and J ends lost 4 bases and 1 base, in that order; junction bases with no gene match: 2. The CDR3 region has the DNA TGTGCCAGCAGTGGGGACAGGGAAAGCAATCAGCCCCAGCATTTT. As protein: CASSGDRESNQPQHF.

The rearrangement joins TRBV15 to TRBJ2-7; D is perhaps TRBD1 (5 bases). The length of the CDR3 is 13 residues. The V end was cut by 5 bases, the J end by 3 bases, with 11 bases between. Germline assignment: CDR1 LNHNV and CDR2 YYDKDF (reference sequence). The CDR3 coding sequence is TGTGCCACCAGCCCCACAGGCAGCTACGAGCAGTACTTC. Translating it yields CATSPTGSYEQYF. Looking up the rest from reference TRBV15 and TRBJ2-7 gives the full variable domain: DAMVIQNPRYQVTQFGKPVTLSCSQTLNHNVMYWYQQKSSQAPKLLFHYYDKDFNNEADTPDNFQSRRPNTSFCFLDIRSPGLGDTAMYLCATSPTGSYEQYFGPGTRLTVT.

The rearrangement links TRBV2 to TRBJ2-5, with D perhaps TRBD1 (5 bases). CDR3 length equals 15 residues. Germline V gene lookup returns CDR1 SNHLY and CDR2 FYNNEI. The V end lost 7 bases, the J end lost 2 bases, and 17 bases lay between the germline ends. CDR3 sequence: CASTERGGAQETQYF. CDR3 DNA sequence: TGTGCCAGCACCGAAAGGGGCGGCGCGCAAGAGACCCAGTACTTC.

The gene calls are TRBV4-2 and TRBJ1-1, with a possible D match to TRBD1 (5 bases). From germline, CDR1 is LGHNA and CDR2 YNFKEQ. Trimming removed 2 bases at V and 0 bases at J, with 13 bases between. This CDR3 is 16 amino acids long. CDR3 loop: CASSQSTSQVNTEAFF. CDR3 nucleotides: TGTGCCAGCAGCCAAAGCACCTCACAGGTGAACACTGAAGCTTTCTTT.